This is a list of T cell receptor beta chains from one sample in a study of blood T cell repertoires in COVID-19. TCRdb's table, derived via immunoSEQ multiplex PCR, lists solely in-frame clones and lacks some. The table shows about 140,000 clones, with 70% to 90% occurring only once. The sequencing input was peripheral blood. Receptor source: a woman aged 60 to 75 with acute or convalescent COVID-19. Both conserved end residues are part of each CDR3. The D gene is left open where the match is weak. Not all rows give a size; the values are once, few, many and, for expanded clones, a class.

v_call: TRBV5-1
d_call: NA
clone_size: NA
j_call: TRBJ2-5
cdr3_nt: TGCGCCAGCAGTCGGCGGATCCAAGAGACCCAGTACTTC
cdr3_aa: CASSRRIQETQYF

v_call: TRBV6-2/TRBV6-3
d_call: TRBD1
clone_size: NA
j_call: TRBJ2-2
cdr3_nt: TGTGCCAGCAGTCTCCGGGGACAGGGCTTTATGACCGGGGAGCTGTTTTTT
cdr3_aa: CASSLRGQGFMTGELFF

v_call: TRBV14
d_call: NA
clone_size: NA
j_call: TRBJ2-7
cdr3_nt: TGTGCCAGCAGCCCTATTGACGGGGACTACGAGCAGTACTTC
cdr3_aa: CASSPIDGDYEQYF

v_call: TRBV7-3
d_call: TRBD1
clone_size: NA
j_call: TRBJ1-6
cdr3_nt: TGTGCCAGCAGCTCACAGGGGGGCTCTAATTCACCCCTCCACTTT
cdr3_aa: CASSSQGGSNSPLHF

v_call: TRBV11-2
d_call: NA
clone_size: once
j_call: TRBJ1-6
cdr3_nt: TGTGCCAGCAGCGCAGGATATGGGTTCCTTGATTCACCCCTCCACTTT
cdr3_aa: CASSAGYGFLDSPLHF

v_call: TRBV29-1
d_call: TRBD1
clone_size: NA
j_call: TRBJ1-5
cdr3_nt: TGCAGCGTTGGGGGACAGGGGGCGGGACAGCCCCAGCATTTT
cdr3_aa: CSVGGQGAGQPQHF

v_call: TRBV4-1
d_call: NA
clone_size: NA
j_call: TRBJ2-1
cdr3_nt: TGCGCCAGCAGCCAAGATATTGAGCAGTTCTTC
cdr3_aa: CASSQDIEQFF

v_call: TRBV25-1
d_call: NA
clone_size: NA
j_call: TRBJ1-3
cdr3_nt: TGTGCCAGCAGTGAGCGGACAGTTGGAAACACCATATATTTT
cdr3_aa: CASSERTVGNTIYF

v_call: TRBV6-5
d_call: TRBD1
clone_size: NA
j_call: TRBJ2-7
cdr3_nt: TGTGCCACCCGGGACAGGGTAGGCTACGAGCAGTACTTC
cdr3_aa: CATRDRVGYEQYF

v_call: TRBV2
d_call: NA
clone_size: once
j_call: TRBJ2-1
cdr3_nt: TGTGCCAGCAGGCCGACTAGGACAAATGAGCAGTTCTTC
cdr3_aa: CASRPTRTNEQFF

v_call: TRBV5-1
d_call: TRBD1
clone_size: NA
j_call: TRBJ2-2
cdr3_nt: TGCGCCAGCAGCTTGGTCGTGCAGGGGGCTAGGGACACCGGGGAGCTGTTTTTT
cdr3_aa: CASSLVVQGARDTGELFF

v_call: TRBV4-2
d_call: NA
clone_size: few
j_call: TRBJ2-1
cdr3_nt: TGTGCCAGCAGCCAAAAACGAGATGAGCAGTTCTTC
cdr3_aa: CASSQKRDEQFF

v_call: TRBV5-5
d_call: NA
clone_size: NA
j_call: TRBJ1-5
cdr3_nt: TGTGCCAGCAGCTTACAGGGCCCATATAGCAATCAGCCCCAGCATTTT
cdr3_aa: CASSLQGPYSNQPQHF

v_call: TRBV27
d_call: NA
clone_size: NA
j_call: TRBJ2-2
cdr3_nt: TGTGCCAGCAGTTTACCGAACCCGGGGAAGAGGGAGCTGTTTTTT
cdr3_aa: CASSLPNPGKRELFF

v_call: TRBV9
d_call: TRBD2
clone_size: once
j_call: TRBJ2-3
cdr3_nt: TGTGCCAGCAGCGTAGGGAGCGGGAGTTCTGTAGATACGCAGTATTTT
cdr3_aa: CASSVGSGSSVDTQYF

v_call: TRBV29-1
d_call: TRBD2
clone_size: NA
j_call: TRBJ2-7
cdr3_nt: TGCAGCGTGGCTTCTAGCGGGGCATCCTACGAGCAGTACTTC
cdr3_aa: CSVASSGASYEQYF

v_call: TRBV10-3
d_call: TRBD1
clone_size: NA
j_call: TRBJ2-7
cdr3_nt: TGTGCCATCTCAGGACAGGGGGGCCACGAGCAGTACTTC
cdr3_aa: CAISGQGGHEQYF

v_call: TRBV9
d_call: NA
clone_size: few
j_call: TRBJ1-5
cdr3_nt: TGTGCCAGCAGCGTAGGAGGCTCGGGCAATCAGCCCCAGCATTTT
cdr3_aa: CASSVGGSGNQPQHF

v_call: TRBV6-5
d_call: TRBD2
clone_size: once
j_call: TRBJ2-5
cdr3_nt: TGTGCCAGCATTCGAGGGGAGGGAGAGACCCAGTACTTC
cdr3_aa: CASIRGEGETQYF

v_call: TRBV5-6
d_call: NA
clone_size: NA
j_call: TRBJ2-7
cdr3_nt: TGTGCCAGCAGTCGCTACAGGGCCTACGAGCAGTACTTC
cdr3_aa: CASSRYRAYEQYF

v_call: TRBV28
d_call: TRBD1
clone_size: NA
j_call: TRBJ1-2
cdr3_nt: TGTGCCAGTATACAGGGGGCGCGTGGCTACACCTTC
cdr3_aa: CASIQGARGYTF

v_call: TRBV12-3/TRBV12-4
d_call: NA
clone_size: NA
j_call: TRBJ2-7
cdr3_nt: TGTGCCAGCAGATCGGACAGCTACGAGCAGTACTTC
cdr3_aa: CASRSDSYEQYF

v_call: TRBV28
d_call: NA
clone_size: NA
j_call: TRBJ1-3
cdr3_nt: TGTGCCAGCAGTTTGGGCGGGAGCTCTGGAAACACCGTATATTTT
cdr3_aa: CASSLGGSSGNTVYF

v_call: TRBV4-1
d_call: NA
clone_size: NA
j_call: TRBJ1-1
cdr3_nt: TGCGCCAGCTCACAGTTTATTGGGAACACTGAAGCTTTCTTT
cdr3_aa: CASSQFIGNTEAFF

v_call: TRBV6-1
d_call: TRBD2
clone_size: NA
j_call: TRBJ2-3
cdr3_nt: TGTGCCAGCAGTGCCTCAATCGGGACTAGCGGGGGTAGCACAGATACGCAGTATTTT
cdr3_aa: CASSASIGTSGGSTDTQYF

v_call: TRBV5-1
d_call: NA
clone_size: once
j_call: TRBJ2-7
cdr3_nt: TGCGCCAGCAGCTTGGGGCGGGACTACGAGCAGTACTTC
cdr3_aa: CASSLGRDYEQYF

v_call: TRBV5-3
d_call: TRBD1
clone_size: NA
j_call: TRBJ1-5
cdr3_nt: TGTGCCAGAAGCTTATACGGACAGGGGCTGGTGCTGGTGGATCTTCAGCCCCAGCATTTT
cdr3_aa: CARSLYGQGLVLVDLQPQHF

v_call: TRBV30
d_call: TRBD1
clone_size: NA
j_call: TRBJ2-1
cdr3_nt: TGTGCCTGTCCCAGCAGGGGGCAAGTCTACAATGAGCAGTTCTTC
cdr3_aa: CACPSRGQVYNEQFF

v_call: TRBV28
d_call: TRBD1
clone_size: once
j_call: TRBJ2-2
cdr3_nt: TGTGCCAGCAGTTCTGGAGAGGGGGCGGGCACCGGGGAGCTGTTTTTT
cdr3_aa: CASSSGEGAGTGELFF

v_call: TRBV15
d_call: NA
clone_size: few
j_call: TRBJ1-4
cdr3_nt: TGTGCCACCAGCCGGGACAAATTGGAAAAACTGTTTTTT
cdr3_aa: CATSRDKLEKLFF

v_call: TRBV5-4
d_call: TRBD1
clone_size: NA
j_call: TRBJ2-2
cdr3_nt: TGTGCCAGCAGTAGGGGGCGAGGAACCGGGGAGCTGTTTTTT
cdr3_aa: CASSRGRGTGELFF

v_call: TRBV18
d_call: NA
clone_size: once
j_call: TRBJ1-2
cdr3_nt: TGTGCCAGCTCACCACCGGGAGGGGTGAGTCGGGGCGGGAACGGCTACACCTTC
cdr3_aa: CASSPPGGVSRGGNGYTF

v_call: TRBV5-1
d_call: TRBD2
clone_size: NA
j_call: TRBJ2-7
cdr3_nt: TGCGCCAGCAGCTTGGCCTCCGGGACTAGCGGGGTTTACGAGCAGTACTTC
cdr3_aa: CASSLASGTSGVYEQYF

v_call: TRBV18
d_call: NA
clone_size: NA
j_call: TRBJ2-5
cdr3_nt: TGTGCCAGCTCCGCGCTCAGGGCCCAAGAGACCCAGTACTTC
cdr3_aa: CASSALRAQETQYF

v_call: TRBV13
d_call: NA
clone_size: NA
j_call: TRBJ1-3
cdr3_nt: TGTGCCAGCAGCTATGACAGGCTCTCTGGAAACACCATATATTTT
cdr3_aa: CASSYDRLSGNTIYF

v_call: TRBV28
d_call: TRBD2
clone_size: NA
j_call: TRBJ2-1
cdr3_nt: TGTGCCACCTCGGCGCGGGGGTTGGTCGGGAGCGATGAGCAGTTCTTC
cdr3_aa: CATSARGLVGSDEQFF

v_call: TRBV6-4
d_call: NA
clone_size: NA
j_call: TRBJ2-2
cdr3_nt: TGTGCCAGCAGTGAATTGTGGGCGCGAGACACCGGGGAGCTGTTTTTT
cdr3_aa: CASSELWARDTGELFF

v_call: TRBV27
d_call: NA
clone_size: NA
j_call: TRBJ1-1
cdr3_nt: TGTGCCAGCAGTTACCGAGGGAACACTGAAGCTTTCTTT
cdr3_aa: CASSYRGNTEAFF

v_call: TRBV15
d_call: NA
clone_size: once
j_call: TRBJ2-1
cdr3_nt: TGTGCCACCAGCAGAGACAGGCTCACCTCGAATGAGCAGTTCTTC
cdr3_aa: CATSRDRLTSNEQFF

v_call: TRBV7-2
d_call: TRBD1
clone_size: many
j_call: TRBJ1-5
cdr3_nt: TGTGCCAGCAGCTTAGGTGGCCAGGGGGTCAGGCCCCAGCATTTT
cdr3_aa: CASSLGGQGVRPQHF

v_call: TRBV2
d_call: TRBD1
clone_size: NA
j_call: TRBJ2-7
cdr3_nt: TGTGCCAGCAGTGTGGGACAGTCCTACGAGCAGTACTTC
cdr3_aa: CASSVGQSYEQYF

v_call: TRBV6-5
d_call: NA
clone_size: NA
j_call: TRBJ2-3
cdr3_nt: TGTGCCAGCAGTTACGCGGATGGGGGGACGCAGTATTTT
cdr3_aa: CASSYADGGTQYF

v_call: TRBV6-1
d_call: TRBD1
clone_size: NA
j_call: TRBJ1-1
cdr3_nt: TGTGCCAGCAGTGAAGCCGGGACAGCGAACACTGAAGCTTTCTTT
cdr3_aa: CASSEAGTANTEAFF

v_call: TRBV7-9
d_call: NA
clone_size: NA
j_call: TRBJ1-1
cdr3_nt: TGTGCCAGCAGCCCTCGAGCCCGAGGAGGCACTGAAGCTTTCTTT
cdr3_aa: CASSPRARGGTEAFF

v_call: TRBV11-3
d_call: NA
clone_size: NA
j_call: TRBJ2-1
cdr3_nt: TGTGCCAGCAGCTTAGGAAGGTCCGGGGGGCCCGTTGAGCAGTTCTTC
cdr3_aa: CASSLGRSGGPVEQFF

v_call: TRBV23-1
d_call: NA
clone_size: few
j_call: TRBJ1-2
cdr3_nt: TGCGCCAGCAGTCAATCAGATCGATGGAGACCAGCTAACTATGGCTACACCTTC
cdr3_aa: CASSQSDRWRPANYGYTF

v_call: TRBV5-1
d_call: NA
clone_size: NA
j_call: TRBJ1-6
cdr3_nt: TGCGCCAGCAGCCCCCACAGGGCTGGGGATAATTCACCCCTCCACTTT
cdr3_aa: CASSPHRAGDNSPLHF

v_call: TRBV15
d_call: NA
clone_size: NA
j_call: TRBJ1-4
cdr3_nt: TGTGCCACCAGCAGAGCTGCCCTCGGGGAAAAACTGTTTTTT
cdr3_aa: CATSRAALGEKLFF

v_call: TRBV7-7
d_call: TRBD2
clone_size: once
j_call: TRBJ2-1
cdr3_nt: TGTGCTAGCAGCTTAGAATGGGCGGGGGGGCTAGATGAGCAGTTCTTC
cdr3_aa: CASSLEWAGGLDEQFF